These 7 T cell receptor beta chains came from one sample sequenced in a study of cytomegalovirus exposure and HLA in healthy donors. The PCR used 60 Vbeta and 13 Jbeta primers. Assay used: immunoSEQ multiplex PCR; TCRdb lists only in-frame clones, some missing. The table lists roughly 86,000 clones, roughly 80% of them singletons. Sequenced material: PBMCs. The receptors stem from a man aged 45-60 years in good health and CMV-seropositive.

The chain employs TRBV28 and TRBJ2-4, with TRBD1 matching over 7 bases. The CDR3 is 14 residues long. Germline V gene data show CDR1 as MDHEN and CDR2 as SYDVKM. The V segment lost 5 bases and the J segment 3 bases; nucleotides outside the gene matches: 4. The CDR3 coding sequence is TGTGCCAGCAGTGGGGGACAGTTCAAAAACATTCAGTACTTC. Its translation is CASSGGQFKNIQYF.

This clone was detected only a few times. The V gene is TRBV5-4, the J gene TRBJ2-7; TRBD1 matches at 7 bases. From germline, CDR1 is SGHNT and CDR2 YYREEE (reference sequence). The length of the CDR3 is 14 residues. The V and J ends lost 2 bases and 2 bases, in that order; junction bases with no gene match: 4. CDR3 sequence (DNA): TGTGCCAGCAGCTTAAGGGGGCACGCCTACGAGCAGTACTTC. Amino acid sequence: CASSLRGHAYEQYF.

In nucleotides, the CDR3 is TGTGCCAGCAGCCGACTTAGTATCAGGGGCGAGCAGTACTTC. Encoded protein: CASSRLSIRGEQYF. The genes are TRBV7-2 and TRBJ2-7; possibly TRBD1 for D (6 bases). The CDR3 is 14 amino acids. Trimming removed 5 bases from V and 6 bases from J, with 17 bases in between. Germline V lookup: CDR1 SGHTA, CDR2 FQGNSA. The variable domain in full, completed from reference TRBV7-2 and TRBJ2-7, reads GAGVSQSPSNKVTEKGKDVELRCDPISGHTALYWYRQSLGQGLEFLIYFQGNSAPDKSGLPSDRFSAERTGGSVSTLTIQRTQQEDSAVYLCASSRLSIRGEQYFGPGTRLTVT.

The rearrangement joins TRBV18 to TRBJ1-1; D not resolved. The ends were cut back, 0 bases at V and 1 base at J, with 6 bases in the middle. CDR3 length: 14 residues. Germline loops: CDR1 KGHSH, CDR2 LQKENI. Here the CDR3 DNA reads TGTGCCAGCTCACCACCGAGTACGAACACTGAAGCTTTCTTT. Translating it yields CASSPPSTNTEAFF. The complete variable domain, with remaining parts taken from reference TRBV18 and TRBJ1-1, reads NAGVMQNPRHLVRRRGQEARLRCSPMKGHSHVYWYRQLPEEGLKFMVYLQKENIIDESGMPKERFSAEFPKEGPSILRIQQVVRGDSAAYFCASSPPSTNTEAFFGQGTRLTVV.

Judged by abundance, this clone is medium-sized. V is TRBV4-3 and J is TRBJ1-6; D is uncertain. The V gene's germline CDR1 is LGHNA and CDR2 YSLEER. This CDR3 region has 14 residues. V was cut by 4 bases and J by 7 bases, with 11 bases left in between. This CDR3 reads CASSPAGGNSPLHF. CDR3 DNA sequence: TGCGCCAGCAGCCCTGCGGGAGGCAATTCACCCCTCCACTTT.

The chain combines TRBV4-1 with TRBJ2-5; 8 bases align to TRBD2. After removal of 4 bases from V and 2 bases from J, the junction contained 6 bases not matched to a gene. The CDR3 runs 15 residues. Germline V gene lookup returns CDR1 MGHRA and CDR2 YSYEKL. The CDR3 DNA reads as TGCGCCAGCAGCCGGGCGGGGGGAAGGCAAGAGACCCAGTACTTC. Amino acid sequence: CASSRAGGRQETQYF.

This chain joins TRBV7-8 and TRBJ1-1, with unresolved D. CDR1 is SGHVS and CDR2 is FQNEAQ in the germline V gene. This CDR3 spans 14 amino acids. Deletions cut 6 bases from V and 5 bases from J, with 16 bases between. The CDR3 DNA reads as TGTGCCAGCAGGTTAACCTCCTCGGGGACTGAAGCTTTCTTT. Translating it yields CASRLTSSGTEAFF. Filled out from reference TRBV7-8 and TRBJ1-1, the complete variable domain reads GAGVSQSPRYKVAKRGQDVALRCDPISGHVSLFWYQQALGQGPEFLTYFQNEAQLDKSGLPSDRFFAERPEGSVSTLKIQRTQQEDSAVYLCASRLTSSGTEAFFGQGTRLTVV.